The 12 T cell receptor beta chains given below trace back to one sample, sequenced in a study of CD8+ T cells in alopecia areata. In each case, RNA was isolated and then reverse transcribed into cDNA as the sequencing template. Libraries were prepared by immunoSEQ multiplex PCR; TCRdb keeps only in-frame clonotypes and omits some of them. The repertoire includes 90,000 to 150,000 clones, more than 45% of them detected once, and 0.45% to 0.5% sits in the top ten. Treatment described: oral pan-JAK inhibitor, 5-10 mg twice daily. The sequenced sample was CD4+ T cells sorted from blood, obtained at week 4, from a patient treated with tofacitinib. The receptor set was obtained from a human donor with alopecia areata.

The rearrangement links TRBV29-1 to TRBJ2-7, with TRBD2 identical over 10 bases. Germline assignment: CDR1 SQVTM and CDR2 ANQGSEA. The CDR3 has 13 amino acids. V dropped 6 bases and J dropped 4; count of bases not matched to a gene: 6. CDR3 protein: CSVSGRARYEQYF. DNA for the CDR3: TGCAGCGTGAGCGGGAGGGCCAGGTACGAGCAGTACTTC.

This chain connects TRBV2 to TRBJ2-2, with D unresolved. V was shortened by 3 bases and J by 1 base, with 9 bases between the two germline ends. Per the germline V gene, CDR1 is SNHLY and CDR2 is FYNNEI. The CDR3 covers 15 residues. In DNA, the CDR3 is TGTGCCAGCAGTGAGAGACGGATGAACACCGGGGAGCTGTTTTTT. As protein: CASSERRMNTGELFF.

The CDR3 region has the DNA TGTGCCAGCAGTCCCCTAGCGGGAGTAGCTAATGAGCAGTTCTTC. Translated, it gives CASSPLAGVANEQFF. The V gene is TRBV6-5, the J gene TRBJ2-1; the match to TRBD2 covers 10 bases. The CDR3 contains 15 residues. Trimming cost V 5 bases and J 7 bases; bases outside gene matches: 8. Germline V gene sequence: CDR1 MNHEY, CDR2 SVGAGI.

This chain connects TRBV30 to TRBJ1-1; D might be TRBD1 (5 bases). Germline V CDR1 and CDR2: GTSNPN, SVGIG (reference sequence). The CDR3 totals 12 residues. V was trimmed by 5 bases and J by 4 bases, leaving 11 bases between them. This CDR3 reads CAWPRGVTEAFF. DNA for the CDR3: TGTGCCTGGCCCCGGGGGGTCACTGAAGCTTTCTTT.

The chain joins TRBV29-1 to TRBJ2-7; no definite D call. Trimming pared 5 bases from V and 3 bases from J, leaving 8 bases between. There are 11 residues in the CDR3. The germline V gene encodes CDR1 SQVTM and CDR2 ANQGSEA. CDR3 protein: CSVRGIYEQYF. The CDR3 DNA reads TGCAGCGTTCGAGGAATCTACGAGCAGTACTTC.

There are a few counts of this clone. CDR3 loop: CASSARGGQGDTQYF. The DNA for the CDR3 is TGTGCCAGCAGCGCGCGGGGGGGCCAAGGAGATACGCAGTATTTT. This sequence joins TRBV9 and TRBJ2-3; 9 bases agree with TRBD2. The ends lost 3 bases at V and 5 bases at J; junction bases unmatched: 7. The CDR3 is 15 amino acids. The germline V gene encodes CDR1 SGDLS and CDR2 YYNGEE.

The chain is built from TRBV4-1 and TRBJ2-6; D tentatively fits TRBD1 or TRBD2 (6 bases each). V was shortened by 5 bases and J by 0 bases, with 11 bases between the two germline ends. CDR1 MGHRA and CDR2 YSYEKL come from the germline V gene. This CDR3 has 16 residues. DNA of the CDR3: TGCGCCAGCAGCGGGGGGCGGAGCTCTGGGGCCAACGTCCTGACTTTC. It codes for CASSGGRSSGANVLTF.

V and J are TRBV7-9 and TRBJ2-5; 12 bases match TRBD1. Trimming cost V 5 bases and J 5 bases; bases outside gene matches: 6. This CDR3 is built from 15 residues. Germline CDR1 and CDR2: SEHNR and FQNEAQ (reference sequence). The CDR3 DNA reads TGTGCCAGCAGCCGCGGGACAGGGGGCTGGGAGACCCAGTACTTC. This codes for CASSRGTGGWETQYF.

This chain connects TRBV29-1 to TRBJ1-2; tentative D call: TRBD1 (5 bases). The CDR3 spans 13 residues. Germline assignment: CDR1 SQVTM and CDR2 ANQGSEA. V lost 6 bases and J 5 bases, leaving 16 bases between the germline ends. In DNA form, the CDR3 reads TGCAGCGTCCGGCCAGTCCGGGGGTATGGCTACACCTTC. The encoded protein is CSVRPVRGYGYTF.

The V gene is TRBV30, the J gene TRBJ1-1; D is uncertain. The V and J ends lost 0 bases and 0 bases respectively, with 11 bases between them. The CDR3 has 15 amino acids. The germline V gene encodes CDR1 GTSNPN and CDR2 SVGIG (reference sequence). CDR3 loop: CAWSVEGVVNTEAFF. CDR3 bases: TGTGCCTGGAGTGTAGAGGGAGTGGTGAACACTGAAGCTTTCTTT.

This rearrangement joins TRBV9 to TRBJ2-7; a weak D match, TRBD2 (6 bases). V dropped 2 bases and J dropped 2 bases, with 8 bases sitting between them. Germline lookup yields CDR1 SGDLS and CDR2 YYNGEE. CDR3 size: 13 residues. The CDR3 DNA sequence: TGTGCCAGCAGCGTTAGCGGTGCCTACGAGCAGTACTTC. Protein: CASSVSGAYEQYF.

The CDR3 sequence: CAWSDRAPPDTQYF. The CDR3 nucleotides read TGTGCCTGGAGCGACAGGGCCCCCCCAGATACGCAGTATTTT. The V gene is TRBV30, the J gene TRBJ2-3, with TRBD1 matching over 7 bases. V shed 3 bases, J shed 4 bases, and the junction held 7 bases outside the gene matches. CDR1 is GTSNPN and CDR2 is SVGIG in the germline V gene (reference sequence). The CDR3 extends over 14 amino acids.